This TCR beta chain originates from a study of CD8 T cells in ankylosing spondylitis. Study observations and caveats: The clones that were linked to disease were reported to be significantly enriched in matched synovial fluid samples from ankylosing spondylitis patients. Ankylosing spondylitis blood appeared to be characterized by a TCR beta motif of under 10 highly homologous variants.

Trimming left V 3 bases short and J 8 bases short, with 9 bases between. This CDR3 comprises 12 residues. The germline V gene encodes CDR1 SGHKS and CDR2 YYEKEE (reference sequence). This clonotype was counted between two and nine times. Its antigen is unknown. In TCRdb, the 5' RACE reads were re-called with MiXCR into one record per CDR3 protein. The data contain tens of thousands of distinct CDR3 sequences, under 30% of them singletons. Source material: blood, either unsorted or a sorted T cell fraction (not recorded which). The receptor was isolated from a male donor with ankylosing spondylitis or in good health (not recorded which). The rearrangement joins TRBV5-5 to TRBJ2-1; D possibly corresponds to TRBD2 (5 bases). CDR3 nucleotides: TGTGCCAGCAGCTCCGCGGGCTATGAGCAGTTCTTC. Its protein is CASSSAGYEQFF.